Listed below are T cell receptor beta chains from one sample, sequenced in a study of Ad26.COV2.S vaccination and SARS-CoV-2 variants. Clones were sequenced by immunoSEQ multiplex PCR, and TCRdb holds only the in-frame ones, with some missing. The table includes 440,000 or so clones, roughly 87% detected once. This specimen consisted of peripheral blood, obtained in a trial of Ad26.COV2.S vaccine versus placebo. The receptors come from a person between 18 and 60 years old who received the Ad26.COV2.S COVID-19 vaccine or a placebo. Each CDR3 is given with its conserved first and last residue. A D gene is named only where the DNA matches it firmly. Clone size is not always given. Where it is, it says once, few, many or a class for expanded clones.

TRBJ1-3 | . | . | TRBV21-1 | TGTGCCAGCAGCAGACGTTGCCGGGCCTCATTAGCGGGAAACACCATATATTTT | CASSRRCRASLAGNTIYF
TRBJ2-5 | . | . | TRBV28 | TGTGCCAGCAGTTTAGGGGCGGGACAGTCGATACAAGAGACCCAGTACTTC | CASSLGAGQSIQETQYF
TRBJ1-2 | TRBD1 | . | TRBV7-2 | TGTGCCAGCAGCGGGCAGGGGGGGCTCTATGGCTACACCTTC | CASSGQGGLYGYTF
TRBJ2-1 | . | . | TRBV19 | TGTGCCAGTAGTATCGGACCGATAAGCTCCTACAATGAGCAGTTCTTC | CASSIGPISSYNEQFF
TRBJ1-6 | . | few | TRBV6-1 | TGTGCCAGCAGTGAAAATAGGTCTAGGGGGGGTAATTCACCCCTCCACTTT | CASSENRSRGGNSPLHF
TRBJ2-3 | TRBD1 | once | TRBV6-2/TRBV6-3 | TGTGCCAGCAGTCCCTACAGGGGAAATACGCAGTATTTT | CASSPYRGNTQYF
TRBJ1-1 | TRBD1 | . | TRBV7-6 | TGTGCCAGCAGCTTAGCGGAATCAGGGGGCGGTGAAGCTTTCTTT | CASSLAESGGGEAFF
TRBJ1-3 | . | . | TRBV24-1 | TGTGCCACGGGGCCGGAATGTCAGGAAAAGGGAAACACCATATATTTT | CATGPECQEKGNTIYF
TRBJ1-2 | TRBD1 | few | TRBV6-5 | TGTGCCAGCAGTTACGACAGGGGACGACAGGGCTACACCTTC | CASSYDRGRQGYTF
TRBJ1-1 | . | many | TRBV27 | TGTGCCAGCGCGACCCTCTTGGGGAAGTACACTGAAGCTTTCTTT | CASATLLGKYTEAFF
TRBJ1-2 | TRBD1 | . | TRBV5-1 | TGCGCCAGCAGCCTAATCCCCGGGACAGGGGGGAGAGGCTACACCTTC | CASSLIPGTGGRGYTF
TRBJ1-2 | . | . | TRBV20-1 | TGCAGTGCTAGAGATTACAGGGCGTGGACCTTC | CSARDYRAWTF
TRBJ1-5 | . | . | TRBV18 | TGTGCCAGCTCACCAAAATATAGCAATCAGCCCCAGCATTTT | CASSPKYSNQPQHF
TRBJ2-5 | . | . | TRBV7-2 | TGTGCCAGCAGCTTCATGGGGCGGAGAGAGACCCAGTACTTC | CASSFMGRRETQYF
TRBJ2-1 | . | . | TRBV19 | TGTGCCAGTAGTATAGGAGGGGAGGCCTACAATGAGCAGTTCTTC | CASSIGGEAYNEQFF
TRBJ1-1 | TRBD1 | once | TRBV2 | TGTGCCAGCAGTGAGACAGGGGCGGCTTTCTTT | CASSETGAAFF